Listed below are T cell receptor beta chains from one sample, sequenced in a study of T cell repertoires in cytomegalovirus infection. These receptors lack a known antigen. A single record per CDR3 protein comes from TCRdb applying MiXCR to the reads. The table records 800,000 to 950,000 distinct CDR3 sequences, less than 35% of them present only once. The sample consisted of cultured CD8+ T cells from PBMCs, taken from culture after CMV antigen stimulation. All receptors come from a human donor in good health (CMV status not recorded). Some clones in this sample may be carry-over from other donors' samples. Both conserved end residues are part of each CDR3. The D gene is left open where the match is weak. Size is stated for part of the rows, as once, few or many counts, or as a class when the clone is expanded.

V: TRBV6-6; size: .; J: TRBJ2-3; D: TRBD2; CDR3: CASSYFPSGGGPSTDTQYF; DNA: TGTGCCAGCAGTTACTTCCCTAGCGGGGGAGGCCCTAGCACAGATACGCAGTATTTT
V: TRBV15; size: .; J: TRBJ2-2; D: .; CDR3: CATSRRQANTGELFF; DNA: TGTGCCACCAGCAGACGACAGGCAAACACCGGGGAGCTGTTTTTT
V: TRBV7-9; size: few; J: TRBJ1-1; D: TRBD1; CDR3: CASSLMQGALSTEAFF; DNA: TGTGCCAGCAGCTTAATGCAGGGGGCTTTAAGCACTGAAGCTTTCTTT
V: TRBV11-2; size: .; J: TRBJ2-1; D: .; CDR3: CVSVAGAQQFF; DNA: TGTGTCAGCGTCGCGGGGGCCCAGCAGTTCTTC
V: TRBV19; size: .; J: TRBJ2-1; D: TRBD1; CDR3: CASSKTGVDEQFF; DNA: TGTGCCAGTAGTAAGACAGGGGTGGATGAGCAGTTCTTC
V: TRBV15; size: few; J: TRBJ1-4; D: .; CDR3: CATSRVQATNEKLFF; DNA: TGTGCCACCAGCAGAGTACAAGCAACTAATGAAAAACTGTTTTTT
V: TRBV7-9; size: few; J: TRBJ1-2; D: .; CDR3: CASSLARDPRGGYTF; DNA: TGTGCCAGCAGCTTAGCCCGGGACCCCCGAGGCGGCTACACCTTC
V: TRBV6-5; size: few; J: TRBJ2-2; D: .; CDR3: CASSLSGLGELFF; DNA: TGTGCCAGCAGTTTATCAGGGCTCGGGGAGCTGTTTTTT
V: TRBV7-9; size: many; J: TRBJ2-5; D: .; CDR3: CASSLSSFEGGGETQYF; DNA: TGTGCCAGCAGCTTATCATCCTTCGAGGGGGGTGGGGAGACCCAGTACTTC
V: TRBV7-2; size: many; J: TRBJ1-2; D: .; CDR3: CASSLGQQINYGYTF; DNA: TGTGCCAGCAGCTTAGGACAACAGATCAACTATGGCTACACCTTC
V: TRBV7-2; size: many; J: TRBJ2-1; D: .; CDR3: CASNYLGITNEQFF; DNA: TGTGCCAGCAACTACCTCGGGATCACCAATGAGCAGTTCTTC
V: TRBV7-2; size: few; J: TRBJ1-1; D: .; CDR3: CASSLASQTGAEAFF; DNA: TGTGCCAGCAGCTTAGCGTCCCAGACAGGCGCTGAAGCTTTCTTT
V: TRBV19; size: .; J: TRBJ1-2; D: .; CDR3: CASSMGGGDGYTF; DNA: TGTGCCAGTAGTATGGGCGGAGGGGATGGCTACACCTTC
V: TRBV6-2/TRBV6-3; size: few; J: TRBJ1-6; D: .; CDR3: CASSYFPELGRTNSPLHF; DNA: TGTGCCAGCAGTTACTTCCCTGAGCTGGGGAGGACTAATTCACCCCTCCACTTT
V: TRBV6-2/TRBV6-3; size: few; J: TRBJ2-3; D: .; CDR3: CASSDRGRRTDTQYF; DNA: TGTGCCAGCAGTGACCGGGGCCGACGCACAGATACGCAGTATTTT
V: TRBV7-3; size: .; J: TRBJ2-5; D: .; CDR3: CASSPTPLSSVETQYF; DNA: TGTGCCAGCAGCCCTACCCCCCTCTCTAGCGTAGAGACCCAGTACTTC
V: TRBV12-3/TRBV12-4; size: .; J: TRBJ1-2; D: .; CDR3: CASSVGENYGYTF; DNA: TGTGCCAGCAGTGTTGGTGAGAACTATGGCTACACCTTC
V: TRBV6-2/TRBV6-3; size: .; J: TRBJ2-5; D: .; CDR3: CASSYGTRETQYF; DNA: TGTGCCAGCAGTTACGGTACTCGGGAGACCCAGTACTTC
V: TRBV15; size: few; J: TRBJ2-1; D: .; CDR3: CATSRDGQGGNEQFF; DNA: TGTGCCACCAGCAGAGATGGTCAGGGTGGTAATGAGCAGTTCTTC
V: TRBV7-9; size: .; J: TRBJ2-3; D: .; CDR3: CASSYNSPSTDTQYF; DNA: TGTGCCAGCAGCTACAACAGCCCTAGCACAGATACGCAGTATTTT
V: TRBV14; size: .; J: TRBJ1-2; D: .; CDR3: CTSSQDRKGRHRYTF; DNA: TGTACCAGCAGCCAAGATAGGAAAGGGCGGCATCGCTACACCTTC
V: TRBV11-2; size: few; J: TRBJ2-1; D: .; CDR3: CASSLGPNDGYNEQFF; DNA: TGTGCCAGCAGCTTGGGGCCCAATGATGGCTACAATGAGCAGTTCTTC
V: TRBV19; size: few; J: TRBJ1-1; D: .; CDR3: CASTLGDTEAFF; DNA: TGTGCCAGTACCCTAGGTGACACTGAAGCTTTCTTT
V: TRBV4-2; size: .; J: TRBJ2-3; D: .; CDR3: CASSQEAVYISTDTQYF; DNA: TGTGCCAGCAGCCAAGAGGCAGTCTATATTAGCACAGATACGCAGTATTTT
V: TRBV18; size: .; J: TRBJ2-1; D: TRBD2; CDR3: CASSRGLAENNEQFF; DNA: TGTGCCAGCTCACGAGGACTAGCGGAGAACAATGAGCAGTTCTTC